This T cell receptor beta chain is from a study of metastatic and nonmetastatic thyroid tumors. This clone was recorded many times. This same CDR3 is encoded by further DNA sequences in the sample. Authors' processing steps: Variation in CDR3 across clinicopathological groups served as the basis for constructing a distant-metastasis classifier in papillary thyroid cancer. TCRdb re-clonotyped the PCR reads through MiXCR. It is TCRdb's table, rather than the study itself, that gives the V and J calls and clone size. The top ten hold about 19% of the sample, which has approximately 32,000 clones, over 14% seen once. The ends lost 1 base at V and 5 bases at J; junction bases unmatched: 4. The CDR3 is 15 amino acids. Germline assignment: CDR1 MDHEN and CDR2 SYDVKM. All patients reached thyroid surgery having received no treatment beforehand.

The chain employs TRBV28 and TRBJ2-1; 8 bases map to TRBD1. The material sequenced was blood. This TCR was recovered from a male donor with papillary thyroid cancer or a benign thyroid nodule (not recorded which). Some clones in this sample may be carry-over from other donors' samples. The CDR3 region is CASSLFDRGHNEQFF. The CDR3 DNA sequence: TGTGCCAGCAGTTTATTCGACAGGGGTCACAATGAGCAGTTCTTC. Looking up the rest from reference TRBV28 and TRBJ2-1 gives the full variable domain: DVKVTQSSRYLVKRTGEKVFLECVQDMDHENMFWYRQDPGLGLRLIYFSYDVKMKEKGDIPEGYSVSREKKERFSLILESASTNQTSMYLCASSLFDRGHNEQFFGPGTRLTVL.